This TCR beta chain was recovered during a study of CD8 T cells in Susac syndrome. The RNA, roughly 0.45 to 1 ug, was put through reverse transcription using random hexamers. Amplification of TCR beta CDR3 spanned 54 Vbeta and 13 Jbeta via immunoSEQ multiplex PCR. TCRdb reanalysed the immunoSEQ multiplex PCR reads using MiXCR and keeps one entry per CDR3 protein. The table has under 200,000 distinct CDR3 sequences, more than 90% seen once. The CDR3 has 14 residues. The V end lost 2 bases, the J end lost 3 bases, and 9 bases lay between the germline ends. The study sequenced TCR beta in blood CD8+ and CD4+ T cells. Healthy donors served as age- and sex-matched controls.

The clonotype was recovered from a human donor in good health. V gene TRBV12-3 or TRBV12-4 combines with J gene TRBJ2-3, with D tentatively TRBD1 (6 bases). The material sequenced was CD4+ T cells from PBMCs. CDR3 sequence: CASSLRTATDTQYF. The CDR3 DNA follows: TGTGCCAGCAGTTTACGGACAGCTACAGATACGCAGTATTTT.